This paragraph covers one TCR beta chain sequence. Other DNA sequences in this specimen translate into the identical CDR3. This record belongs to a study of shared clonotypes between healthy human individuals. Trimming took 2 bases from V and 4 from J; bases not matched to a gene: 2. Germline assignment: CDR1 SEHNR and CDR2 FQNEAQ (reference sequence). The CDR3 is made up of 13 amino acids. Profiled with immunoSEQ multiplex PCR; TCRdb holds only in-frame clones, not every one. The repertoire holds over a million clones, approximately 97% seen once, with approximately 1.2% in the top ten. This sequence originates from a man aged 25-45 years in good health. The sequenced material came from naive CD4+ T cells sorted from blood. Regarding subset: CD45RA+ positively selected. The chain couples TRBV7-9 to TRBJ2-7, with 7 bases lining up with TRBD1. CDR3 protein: CASSLSTGYEQYF. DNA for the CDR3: TGTGCCAGCAGCTTATCGACAGGGTACGAGCAGTACTTC.